This T cell receptor beta chain was captured by sequencing in a study of HIV-infected patients and healthy controls. TCRdb called the 5' RACE reads again in MiXCR, with one record for every CDR3 protein. The data contain about 64,000 distinct CDR3 sequences, 15% to 20% of them singletons. The CDR3 is made up of 14 amino acids. Per germline, CDR1 SGHTA and CDR2 FQGTGA. After removal of 2 bases from V and 9 bases from J, the junction contained 6 bases not matched to a gene. This clonotype was counted many times. This TCR derives from a human donor in good health. The sequenced sample was CD4+ T cells from blood. The chain combines TRBV7-3 with TRBJ2-1; 8 bases are shared with TRBD2. CDR3 amino acids: CASSLSGTSREQFF. The CDR3 region has the DNA TGTGCCAGCAGCTTATCCGGGACTAGTCGTGAGCAGTTCTTC.